A selection of T cell receptor beta chains follows, all from one sample in a study of blood T cell repertoires in COVID-19. TCRdb's copy holds only in-frame clones and misses some; the assay was immunoSEQ multiplex PCR. The sample lists some 180,000 clones; 88% were seen once. The sample taken for sequencing was peripheral blood. These receptors were obtained from a man in his fifties who had recovered from COVID-19. Each CDR3 is given with its conserved first and last residue. The D gene is left open where the match is weak. Only part of the rows carry a size: once, few, many, or a class if the clone is expanded.

>TRBJ2-1|TRBD2|-|TRBV10-3
TGTGCCATCAGGGTAGCGGGGGCTTCCTACAATGAGCAGTTCTTC
CAIRVAGASYNEQFF
>TRBJ1-1|-|-|TRBV27
TGTGCCAGCAGTCAAAGCTCGTTCCGGAACACTGAAGCTTTCTTT
CASSQSSFRNTEAFF
>TRBJ1-5|-|-|TRBV7-7
TGTGCCAGCAGCTTATTAGGGGCAGGTAATCAGCCCCAGCATTTT
CASSLLGAGNQPQHF
>TRBJ2-7|-|-|TRBV30
TGTGCCTGGAGTGTACTGGCGGGCCCGAGCTCCTACGAGCAGTACTTC
CAWSVLAGPSSYEQYF
>TRBJ1-1|-|-|TRBV4-3
TGCGCCAGCAGCTCCGTAGGGAGGGTGAACACTGAAGCTTTCTTT
CASSSVGRVNTEAFF
>TRBJ1-2|-|-|TRBV9
TGTGCCAGCAGCCCCAGTCGCGCGGGGGGACTTAACTATGGCTACACCTTC
CASSPSRAGGLNYGYTF
>TRBJ2-1|-|-|TRBV28
TGTGCCAGCAGTTTATCGGGTTACAATGAGCAGTTCTTC
CASSLSGYNEQFF
>TRBJ2-1|TRBD2|-|TRBV5-1
TGCGCCAGCAGCCCGACTAGCGGGAGGTCCGCCAATGAGCAGTTCTTC
CASSPTSGRSANEQFF
>TRBJ2-1|TRBD2|-|TRBV27
TGTGCCAGCAGTATAACAGCGGGGGCTCAGGGTGAGCAGTTCTTC
CASSITAGAQGEQFF
>TRBJ1-1|-|-|TRBV20-1
TGCAGTGCTGTGCCAGGGGCTGAAGCTTTCTTT
CSAVPGAEAFF
>TRBJ2-5|TRBD2|-|TRBV24-1
TGTGCCACCAGTGATGGGACTAGCGGGAGAGAGACCCAGTACTTC
CATSDGTSGRETQYF
>TRBJ2-2|TRBD2|-|TRBV10-1
TGCGCCTCTTACGGGACTAGCGTCACCGGGGAGCTGTTTTTT
CASYGTSVTGELFF
>TRBJ2-7|TRBD2|-|TRBV6-5
TGTGCCAGCACTTCTAGCGGGAGAAGCTACGAGCAGTACTTC
CASTSSGRSYEQYF
>TRBJ1-5|TRBD1|few|TRBV2
TGTGCCAGCAGTGAAGGGACAGGGGTTCAGCCCCAGCATTTT
CASSEGTGVQPQHF
>TRBJ2-6|-|-|TRBV9
TGTGCCAGCAGCGTCGTTGGGGCCAACGTCCTGACTTTC
CASSVVGANVLTF
>TRBJ2-2|-|once|TRBV2
TGTGCCAGCAGTTGGACAGAAGTAAACACCGGGGAGCTGTTTTTT
CASSWTEVNTGELFF
>TRBJ1-1|-|few|TRBV5-1
TGCGCCAGCAGTCCCTCATCAGGGCCGAACGCTGAAGCTTTCTTT
CASSPSSGPNAEAFF
>TRBJ2-7|-|-|TRBV6-6
TGTGCCAGCAGATTACAGGAACTCTACGAGCAGTACTTC
CASRLQELYEQYF
>TRBJ2-2|TRBD2|-|TRBV9
TGTGCCAGCAGCGCCCGGACTAGCGGCGCGACCGGGGAGCTGTTTTTT
CASSARTSGATGELFF
>TRBJ2-1|-|-|TRBV11-2
TGTGCCAGCAGGCAAAGAGCCGGGGGAGGGCAGTTCTTC
CASRQRAGGGQFF
>TRBJ1-2|-|once|TRBV7-2
TGTGCCAGCAGCGTAACAGTTAACTATGGCTACACCTTC
CASSVTVNYGYTF
>TRBJ2-1|-|large|TRBV27
TGTGCCAGCAGAATACAGGGTCTCTACAATGAGCAGTTCTTC
CASRIQGLYNEQFF
>TRBJ2-3|TRBD1|-|TRBV11-3
TGTGCCAGCAGCCCTGGGACAGGAACCACAGATACGCAGTATTTT
CASSPGTGTTDTQYF
>TRBJ1-1|-|-|TRBV30
TGTGCCTGGAGGTCCAGGGGACGGGTGAACACTGAAGCTTTCTTT
CAWRSRGRVNTEAFF
>TRBJ1-6|-|-|TRBV9
TGTGCCAGCAGCGTATCGAGGGAATCACCCCTCCACTTT
CASSVSRESPLHF
>TRBJ2-5|TRBD2|-|TRBV6-6
TGTGCCAGCAGCGCCCTAGCGGGGGGACAAGAGACCCAGTACTTC
CASSALAGGQETQYF
>TRBJ1-2|-|-|TRBV19
TGTGCCAGTAGTATAGAACAGGGCGTTCTTAAAGGCTACACCTTC
CASSIEQGVLKGYTF
>TRBJ2-6|-|-|TRBV28
TGTGCCAGCAGTTCGCTAGTCAGGGCTGGGGCCAACGTCCTGACTTTC
CASSSLVRAGANVLTF
>TRBJ2-1|TRBD2|-|TRBV2
TGTGCCAGCAGTTGGGACTACAACCGTGGTGATGAGCAGTTCTTC
CASSWDYNRGDEQFF